These T cell receptor beta chains were read from a single sample in a study of shared clonotypes between healthy human individuals. Profiling relied on immunoSEQ multiplex PCR, and the TCRdb table lists in-frame clones only, not all of them. The data contain 1,400,000 or so clones, approximately 98.5% of them singletons. The sample consisted of naive CD4+ T cells sorted from blood. The receptor source for this set is a man aged 25 to 40 in good health. The CDR3 runs from the conserved cysteine through the conserved F or W. The D gene is left open where the match is weak. Clone sizes are given selectively: once, few, many, or a class where the clone is expanded.

clone size	D gene	V gene	J gene	CDR3 DNA	CDR3 protein
NA	NA	TRBV7-2	TRBJ2-7	TGTGCCAGCAGTCCCGCGGTACAACCCTCCTACGAGCAGTACTTC	CASSPAVQPSYEQYF
once	NA	TRBV19	TRBJ2-1	TGTGCCAGTAGTACCACGACCTCGTGGGGTGAGCAGTTCTTC	CASSTTTSWGEQFF
NA	NA	TRBV15	TRBJ2-1	TGTGCCACCAGCAGACAGGGAGGAAGCTACAATGAGCAGTTCTTC	CATSRQGGSYNEQFF
NA	TRBD2	TRBV7-9	TRBJ2-7	TGTGCCAGCAGCGGCGCCCCTAGCGGCGAGGGCTACGAGCAGTACTTC	CASSGAPSGEGYEQYF
NA	NA	TRBV11-2	TRBJ2-1	TGTGCCAGCAGGCGCCCAGGGCTCCCCTACAATGAGCAGTTCTTC	CASRRPGLPYNEQFF
NA	NA	TRBV25-1	TRBJ1-2	TGTGCCAGCAGTGAAGGTACAGGGTACGGCTACACCTTC	CASSEGTGYGYTF
NA	NA	TRBV19	TRBJ2-1	TGTGCCAGTAGTGGGGGTTTGGTGGGCAATGAGCAGTTCTTC	CASSGGLVGNEQFF
NA	NA	TRBV19	TRBJ1-1	TGTGCCAGTAACCCGCCCGAGGAGACTGAAGCTTTCTTT	CASNPPEETEAFF
NA	TRBD1	TRBV11-2	TRBJ2-7	TGTGCCAGCAGCTTAGTATTTTGGGACAGAGGAAACGAGCAGTACTTC	CASSLVFWDRGNEQYF
NA	TRBD1	TRBV19	TRBJ1-2	TGTGCCAGTCAAACAGGGGGATTTGGCTACACCTTC	CASQTGGFGYTF
NA	TRBD2	TRBV29-1	TRBJ2-7	TGCAGCGGTAGCGGGAGTTCCTACGAGCAGTACTTC	CSGSGSSYEQYF
NA	NA	TRBV27	TRBJ1-5	TGTGCCAGCAGCGCGACCGGCGGCCGACCCCAGCATTTT	CASSATGGRPQHF
NA	NA	TRBV7-8	TRBJ2-2	TGTGCCAGCGCGGAGGTCCTGGCCGGGGAGCTGTTTTTT	CASAEVLAGELFF
NA	TRBD1	TRBV2	TRBJ2-3	TGTGCCAGCAGTGAAGAGACAGGGGGCTTGACAGATACGCAGTATTTT	CASSEETGGLTDTQYF
NA	TRBD1	TRBV18	TRBJ1-2	TGTGCCAGCTCACTACAGACAGGGGGGAGCGATGGCTACACCTTC	CASSLQTGGSDGYTF
NA	NA	TRBV7-2	TRBJ2-2	TGTGCCAGCAGCCCGCTTGTCTTCAACACCGGGGAGCTGTTTTTT	CASSPLVFNTGELFF
NA	NA	TRBV10-1	TRBJ2-7	TGCGCCAGCAGTGAAATGGGGACACGCTACGAGCAGTACTTC	CASSEMGTRYEQYF
NA	TRBD1	TRBV28	TRBJ2-7	TGTGCCAGCAGTGGGACAGGGCGTGTTTTTAGCGAGCAGTACTTC	CASSGTGRVFSEQYF
NA	TRBD2	TRBV11-3	TRBJ2-1	TGTGCCAGCAGCTCCGGGACTAGCGGGAGGGCGGGTGAGCAGTTCTTC	CASSSGTSGRAGEQFF